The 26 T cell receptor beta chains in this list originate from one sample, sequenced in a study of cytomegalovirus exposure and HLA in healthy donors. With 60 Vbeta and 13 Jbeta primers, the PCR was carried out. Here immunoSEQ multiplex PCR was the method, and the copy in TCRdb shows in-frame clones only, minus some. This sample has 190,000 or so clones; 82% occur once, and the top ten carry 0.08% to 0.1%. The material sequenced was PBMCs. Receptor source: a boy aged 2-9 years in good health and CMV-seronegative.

The CDR3 DNA sequence: TGTGCCCCTACGCGGCACCAAGAGACCCAGTACTTC. This codes for CAPTRHQETQYF. V usage is TRBV7-9 and J usage is TRBJ2-5; the D is unclear. Trimming took off 11 bases at V and 0 bases at J, with 10 bases between the two ends. This CDR3 region has 12 residues. The V gene's germline CDR1 is SEHNR and CDR2 FQNEAQ (reference sequence).

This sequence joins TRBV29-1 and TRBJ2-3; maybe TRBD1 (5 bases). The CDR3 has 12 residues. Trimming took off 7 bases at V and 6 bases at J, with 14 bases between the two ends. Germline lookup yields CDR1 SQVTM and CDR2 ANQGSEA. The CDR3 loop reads CSAATPGDTQYF. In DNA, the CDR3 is TGCAGCGCCGCGACACCAGGGGATACGCAGTATTTT.

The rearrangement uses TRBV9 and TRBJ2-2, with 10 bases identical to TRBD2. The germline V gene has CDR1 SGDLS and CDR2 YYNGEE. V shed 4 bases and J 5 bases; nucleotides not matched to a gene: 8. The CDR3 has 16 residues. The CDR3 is CASSPRASGGTGELFF. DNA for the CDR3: TGTGCCAGCAGCCCGAGGGCTAGCGGGGGTACCGGGGAGCTGTTTTTT. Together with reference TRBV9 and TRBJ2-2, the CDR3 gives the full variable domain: DSGVTQTPKHLITATGQRVTLRCSPRSGDLSVYWYQQSLDQGLQFLIQYYNGEERAKGNILERFSAQQFPDLHSELNLSSLELGDSALYFCASSPRASGGTGELFFGEGSRLTVL.

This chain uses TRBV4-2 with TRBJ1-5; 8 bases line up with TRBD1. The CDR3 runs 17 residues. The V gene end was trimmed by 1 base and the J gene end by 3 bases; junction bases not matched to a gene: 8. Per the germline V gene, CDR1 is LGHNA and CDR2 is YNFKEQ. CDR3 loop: CASSQVRRTGPNQPQHF. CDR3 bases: TGTGCCAGCAGCCAAGTCCGCCGGACAGGGCCCAATCAGCCCCAGCATTTT.

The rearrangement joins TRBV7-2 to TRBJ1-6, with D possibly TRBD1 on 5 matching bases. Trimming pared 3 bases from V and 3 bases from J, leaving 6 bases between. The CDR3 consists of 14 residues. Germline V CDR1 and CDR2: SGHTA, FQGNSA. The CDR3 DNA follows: TGTGCCAGCAGCTTGGGGGGCTATAATTCACCCCTCCACTTT. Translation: CASSLGGYNSPLHF.

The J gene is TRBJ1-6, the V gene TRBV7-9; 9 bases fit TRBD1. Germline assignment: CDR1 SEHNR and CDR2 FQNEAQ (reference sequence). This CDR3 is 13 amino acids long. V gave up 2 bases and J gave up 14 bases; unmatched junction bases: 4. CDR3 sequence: CASSLRDREALHF. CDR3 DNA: TGTGCCAGCAGCTTAAGGGACAGGGAGGCCCTCCACTTT.

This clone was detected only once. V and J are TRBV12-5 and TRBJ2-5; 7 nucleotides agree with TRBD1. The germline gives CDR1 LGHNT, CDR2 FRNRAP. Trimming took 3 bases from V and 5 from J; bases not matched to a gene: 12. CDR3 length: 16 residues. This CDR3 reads CASGFSSTGLVETQYF. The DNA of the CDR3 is TGTGCTAGTGGTTTCTCCTCGACAGGGCTTGTTGAGACCCAGTACTTC. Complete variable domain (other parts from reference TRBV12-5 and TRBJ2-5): DARVTQTPRHKVTEMGQEVTMRCQPILGHNTVFWYRQTMMQGLELLAYFRNRAPLDDSGMPKDRFSAEMPDATLATLKIQPSEPRDSAVYFCASGFSSTGLVETQYFGPGTRLLVL.

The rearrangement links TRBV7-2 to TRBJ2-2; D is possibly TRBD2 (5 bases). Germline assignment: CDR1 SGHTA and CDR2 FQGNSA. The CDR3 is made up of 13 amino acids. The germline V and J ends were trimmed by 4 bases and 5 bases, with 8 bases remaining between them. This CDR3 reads CASSSRGTGELFF. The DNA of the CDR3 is TGTGCCAGCAGCTCCCGGGGAACCGGGGAGCTGTTTTTT.

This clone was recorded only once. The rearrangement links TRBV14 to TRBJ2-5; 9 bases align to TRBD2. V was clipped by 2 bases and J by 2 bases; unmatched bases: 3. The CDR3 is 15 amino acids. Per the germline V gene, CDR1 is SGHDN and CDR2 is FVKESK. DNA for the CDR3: TGTGCCAGCAGCCAAACGAGCGGGGGGCAAGAGACCCAGTACTTC. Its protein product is CASSQTSGGQETQYF.

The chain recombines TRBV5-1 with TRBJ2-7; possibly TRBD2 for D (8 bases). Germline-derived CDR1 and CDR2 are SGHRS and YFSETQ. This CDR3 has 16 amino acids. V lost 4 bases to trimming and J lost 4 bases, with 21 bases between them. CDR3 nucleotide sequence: TGCGCCAGCAGCCCCACCGGGGGGGACAGTGAGTACGAGCAGTACTTC. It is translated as CASSPTGGDSEYEQYF.

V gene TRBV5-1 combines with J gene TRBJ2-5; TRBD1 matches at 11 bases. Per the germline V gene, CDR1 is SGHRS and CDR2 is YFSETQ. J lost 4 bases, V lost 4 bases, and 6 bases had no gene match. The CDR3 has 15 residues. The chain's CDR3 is CASSPGQGARETQYF. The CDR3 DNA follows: TGCGCCAGCAGCCCCGGACAGGGGGCCCGAGAGACCCAGTACTTC.

The CDR3 reads CASSRGVQTHYEQYF. The CDR3 coding sequence is TGTGCCAGCAGCCGCGGGGTGCAGACTCACTACGAGCAGTACTTC. The chain links TRBV7-9 to TRBJ2-7, with TRBD2 as a possible D gene (6 bases). CDR3 length: 15 residues. In germline, CDR1 is SEHNR, CDR2 FQNEAQ (reference sequence). V was pared by 5 bases and J by 3 bases, with 17 bases between.

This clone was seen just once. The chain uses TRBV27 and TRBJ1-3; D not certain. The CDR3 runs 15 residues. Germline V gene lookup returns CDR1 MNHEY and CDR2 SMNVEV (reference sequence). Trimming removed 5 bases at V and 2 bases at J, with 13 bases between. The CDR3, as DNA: TGTGCCAGCAGTAAGAACGGGGTCGCTGGAAACACCATATATTTT. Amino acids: CASSKNGVAGNTIYF.

CDR3 sequence: CASSAKGGTSVYEQYF. The CDR3 region has the DNA TGTGCCAGCAGCGCGAAAGGGGGGACTAGTGTCTACGAGCAGTACTTC. The rearrangement joins TRBV11-2 to TRBJ2-7; 8 nucleotides align to TRBD2. V lost 5 bases, J lost 3 bases, and 12 bases stayed unmatched. The germline V gene has CDR1 SGHAT and CDR2 FQNNGV. The CDR3 is 16 amino acids.

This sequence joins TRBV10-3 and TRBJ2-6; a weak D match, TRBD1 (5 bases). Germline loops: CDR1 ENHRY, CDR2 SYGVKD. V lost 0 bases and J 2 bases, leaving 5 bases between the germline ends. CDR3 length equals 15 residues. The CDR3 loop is CAISESGAGANVLTF. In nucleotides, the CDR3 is TGTGCCATCAGTGAGTCAGGGGCTGGGGCCAACGTCCTGACTTTC.

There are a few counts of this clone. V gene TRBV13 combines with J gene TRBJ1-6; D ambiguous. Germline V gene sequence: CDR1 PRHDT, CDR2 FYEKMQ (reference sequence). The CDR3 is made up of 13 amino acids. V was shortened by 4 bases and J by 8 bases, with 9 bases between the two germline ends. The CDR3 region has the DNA TGTGCCAGCAGCTCCGGCGGGGATTCACCCCTCCACTTT. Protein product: CASSSGGDSPLHF.

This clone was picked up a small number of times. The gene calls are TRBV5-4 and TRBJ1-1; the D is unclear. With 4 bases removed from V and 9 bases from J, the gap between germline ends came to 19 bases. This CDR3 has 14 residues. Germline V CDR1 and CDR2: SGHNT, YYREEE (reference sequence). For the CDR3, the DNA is TGTGCCAGCAGCCCCAGGTCCGGCCCTACTCAAGCTTTCTTT. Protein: CASSPRSGPTQAFF.

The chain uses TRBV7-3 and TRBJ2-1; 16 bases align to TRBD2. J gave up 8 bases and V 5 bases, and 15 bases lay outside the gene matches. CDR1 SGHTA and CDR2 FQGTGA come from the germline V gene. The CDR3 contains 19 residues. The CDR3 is CASSPRGLAGGYQPDEQFF. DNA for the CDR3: TGTGCCAGCAGCCCCCGGGGACTAGCGGGGGGGTACCAGCCCGATGAGCAGTTCTTC.

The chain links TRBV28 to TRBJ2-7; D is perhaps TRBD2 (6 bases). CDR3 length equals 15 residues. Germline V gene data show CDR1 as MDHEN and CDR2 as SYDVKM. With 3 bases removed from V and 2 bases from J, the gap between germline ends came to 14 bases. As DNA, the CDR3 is TGTGCCAGCAGTTTGTCCGGGACTGCCACCTACGAGCAGTACTTC. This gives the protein CASSLSGTATYEQYF.

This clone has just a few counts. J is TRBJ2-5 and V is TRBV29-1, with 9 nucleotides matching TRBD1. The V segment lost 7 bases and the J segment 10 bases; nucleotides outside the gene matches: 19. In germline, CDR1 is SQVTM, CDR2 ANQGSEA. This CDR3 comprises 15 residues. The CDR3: CSANPGQGRSMDQYF. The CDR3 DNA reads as TGCAGCGCCAATCCGGGACAGGGCCGTAGTATGGACCAGTACTTC.

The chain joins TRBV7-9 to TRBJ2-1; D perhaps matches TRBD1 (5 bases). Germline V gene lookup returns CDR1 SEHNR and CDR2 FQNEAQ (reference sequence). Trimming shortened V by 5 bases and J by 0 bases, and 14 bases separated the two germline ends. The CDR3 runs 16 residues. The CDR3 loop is CASSNTNRSSYNEQFF. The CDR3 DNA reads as TGTGCCAGCAGCAATACCAACAGGAGCTCCTACAATGAGCAGTTCTTC.

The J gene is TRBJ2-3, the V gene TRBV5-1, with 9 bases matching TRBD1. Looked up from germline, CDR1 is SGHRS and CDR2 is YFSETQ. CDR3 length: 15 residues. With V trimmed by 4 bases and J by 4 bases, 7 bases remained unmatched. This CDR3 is CASSLQGAVADTQYF. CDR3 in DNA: TGCGCCAGCAGCCTACAGGGGGCGGTGGCAGATACGCAGTATTTT. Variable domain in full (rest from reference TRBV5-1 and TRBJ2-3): KAGVTQTPRYLIKTRGQQVTLSCSPISGHRSVSWYQQTPGQGLQFLFEYFSETQRNKGNFPGRFSGRQFSNSRSEMNVSTLELGDSALYLCASSLQGAVADTQYFGPGTRLTVL.

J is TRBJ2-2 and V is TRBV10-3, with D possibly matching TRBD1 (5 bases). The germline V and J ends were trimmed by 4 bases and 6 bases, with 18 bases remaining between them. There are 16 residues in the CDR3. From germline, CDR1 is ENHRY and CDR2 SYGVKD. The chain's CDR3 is CAISATPQTAPGELFF. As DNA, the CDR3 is TGTGCCATCAGTGCCACCCCCCAGACAGCCCCCGGGGAGCTGTTTTTT.

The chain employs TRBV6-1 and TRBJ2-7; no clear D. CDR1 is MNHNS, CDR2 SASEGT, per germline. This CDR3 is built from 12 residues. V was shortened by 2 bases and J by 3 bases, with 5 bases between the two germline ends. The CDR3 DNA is TGTGCCAGCAGTGAAAGGAGCTACGAGCAGTACTTC. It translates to CASSERSYEQYF.

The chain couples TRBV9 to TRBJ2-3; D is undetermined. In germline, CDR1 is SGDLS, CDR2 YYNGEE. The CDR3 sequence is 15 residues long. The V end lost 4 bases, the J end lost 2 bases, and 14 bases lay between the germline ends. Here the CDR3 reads CASSPPGSFTDTQYF. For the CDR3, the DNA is TGTGCCAGCAGCCCCCCCGGTAGCTTCACAGATACGCAGTATTTT.

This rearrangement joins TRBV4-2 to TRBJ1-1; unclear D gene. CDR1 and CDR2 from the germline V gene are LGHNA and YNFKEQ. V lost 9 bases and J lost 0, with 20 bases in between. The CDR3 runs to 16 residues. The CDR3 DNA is TGTGCCAGTCGGCGGGCTTTAGGAGGTATGAACACTGAAGCTTTCTTT. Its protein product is CASRRALGGMNTEAFF.